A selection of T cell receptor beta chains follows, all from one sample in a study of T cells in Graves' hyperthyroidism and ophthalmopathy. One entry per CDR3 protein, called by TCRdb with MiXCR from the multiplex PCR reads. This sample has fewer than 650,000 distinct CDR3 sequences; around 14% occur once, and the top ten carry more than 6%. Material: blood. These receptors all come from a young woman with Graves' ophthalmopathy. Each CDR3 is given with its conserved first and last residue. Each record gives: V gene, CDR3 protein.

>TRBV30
CAWSAMDRGETEAFF
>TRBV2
CASSPDGKNTEAFF
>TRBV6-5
CASSYSSGAARAQFF
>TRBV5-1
CASSEPGGVYDGYTF
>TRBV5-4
CASRLDLQGDNSPLHF
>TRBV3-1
CASSADGTYEQYF
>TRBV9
CASSVGPVATNEKLFF
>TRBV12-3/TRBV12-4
CASINRRMSTDTQYF
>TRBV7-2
CASSLESWTGGNHDEQFF
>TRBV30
CAWQGATNEKLFF
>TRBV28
CASSFGADNEQFF
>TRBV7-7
CASSRGTGFTDTQYF
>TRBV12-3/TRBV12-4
CASSLVPGQGLEQFF
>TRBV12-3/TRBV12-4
CASSFGNDGYTF
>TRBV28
CAGGWGLSSYNEQFF
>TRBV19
CASRWTGGPYEQYF
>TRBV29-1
CSVEGLAFRDEQYF
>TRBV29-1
CSVAERVQETQYF
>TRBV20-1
CSASWTSGSYNEQFF
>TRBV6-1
CASRTGGKSNQPQHF
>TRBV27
CASNTLGVTGELFF
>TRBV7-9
CASSSPGLAGEDEQFF
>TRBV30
CAWSALLGTEAFF
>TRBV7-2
CASSLAPMNIQYF
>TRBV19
CAISQTAGSETQYF
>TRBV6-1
CASRYRGWQETQYF
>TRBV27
CASSSGTSGREEQYF
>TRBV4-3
CASSQGGFGSPLHF
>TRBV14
CASSPIHFSSDTQYF
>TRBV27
CASSLRTGIYEQYF
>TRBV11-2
CASSLTAAGTGGNEQFF
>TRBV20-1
CSARRGGGTETQYF
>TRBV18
CASSPPMTTGNTEAFF
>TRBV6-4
CASSEFDRPTQETQYF
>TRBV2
CASRGLAGDYNEQFF
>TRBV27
CASRGGRSADTQYF
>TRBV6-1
CASKEVAPNIQYF
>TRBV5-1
CASSLLAAPATDTQYF
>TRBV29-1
CSVKWAGNNSPLHF
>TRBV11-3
CASSPHTSPQAGYNEQFF
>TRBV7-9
CASSPTSGQGFLSYNEQFF
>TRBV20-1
CSARRMDGYTF
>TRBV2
CASRSRDRLNQPQHF
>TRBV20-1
CGARETSGSGLDNNEQFF
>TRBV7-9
CASSLVLGSNEQFF
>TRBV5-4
CASSLTGVRGYTF